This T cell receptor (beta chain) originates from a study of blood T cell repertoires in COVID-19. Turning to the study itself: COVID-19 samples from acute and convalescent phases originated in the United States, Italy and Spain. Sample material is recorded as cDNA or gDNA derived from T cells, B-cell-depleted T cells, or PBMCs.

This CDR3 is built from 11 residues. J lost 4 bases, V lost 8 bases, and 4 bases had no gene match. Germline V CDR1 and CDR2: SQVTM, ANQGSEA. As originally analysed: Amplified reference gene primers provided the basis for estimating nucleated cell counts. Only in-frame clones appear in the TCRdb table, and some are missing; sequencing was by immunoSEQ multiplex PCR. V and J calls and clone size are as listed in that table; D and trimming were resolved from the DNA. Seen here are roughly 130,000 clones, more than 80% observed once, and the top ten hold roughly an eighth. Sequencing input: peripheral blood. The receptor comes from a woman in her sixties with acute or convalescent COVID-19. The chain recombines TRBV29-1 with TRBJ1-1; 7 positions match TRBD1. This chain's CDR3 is CSSRQGTEAFF. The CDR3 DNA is TGCAGCTCCCGACAGGGCACTGAAGCTTTCTTT.